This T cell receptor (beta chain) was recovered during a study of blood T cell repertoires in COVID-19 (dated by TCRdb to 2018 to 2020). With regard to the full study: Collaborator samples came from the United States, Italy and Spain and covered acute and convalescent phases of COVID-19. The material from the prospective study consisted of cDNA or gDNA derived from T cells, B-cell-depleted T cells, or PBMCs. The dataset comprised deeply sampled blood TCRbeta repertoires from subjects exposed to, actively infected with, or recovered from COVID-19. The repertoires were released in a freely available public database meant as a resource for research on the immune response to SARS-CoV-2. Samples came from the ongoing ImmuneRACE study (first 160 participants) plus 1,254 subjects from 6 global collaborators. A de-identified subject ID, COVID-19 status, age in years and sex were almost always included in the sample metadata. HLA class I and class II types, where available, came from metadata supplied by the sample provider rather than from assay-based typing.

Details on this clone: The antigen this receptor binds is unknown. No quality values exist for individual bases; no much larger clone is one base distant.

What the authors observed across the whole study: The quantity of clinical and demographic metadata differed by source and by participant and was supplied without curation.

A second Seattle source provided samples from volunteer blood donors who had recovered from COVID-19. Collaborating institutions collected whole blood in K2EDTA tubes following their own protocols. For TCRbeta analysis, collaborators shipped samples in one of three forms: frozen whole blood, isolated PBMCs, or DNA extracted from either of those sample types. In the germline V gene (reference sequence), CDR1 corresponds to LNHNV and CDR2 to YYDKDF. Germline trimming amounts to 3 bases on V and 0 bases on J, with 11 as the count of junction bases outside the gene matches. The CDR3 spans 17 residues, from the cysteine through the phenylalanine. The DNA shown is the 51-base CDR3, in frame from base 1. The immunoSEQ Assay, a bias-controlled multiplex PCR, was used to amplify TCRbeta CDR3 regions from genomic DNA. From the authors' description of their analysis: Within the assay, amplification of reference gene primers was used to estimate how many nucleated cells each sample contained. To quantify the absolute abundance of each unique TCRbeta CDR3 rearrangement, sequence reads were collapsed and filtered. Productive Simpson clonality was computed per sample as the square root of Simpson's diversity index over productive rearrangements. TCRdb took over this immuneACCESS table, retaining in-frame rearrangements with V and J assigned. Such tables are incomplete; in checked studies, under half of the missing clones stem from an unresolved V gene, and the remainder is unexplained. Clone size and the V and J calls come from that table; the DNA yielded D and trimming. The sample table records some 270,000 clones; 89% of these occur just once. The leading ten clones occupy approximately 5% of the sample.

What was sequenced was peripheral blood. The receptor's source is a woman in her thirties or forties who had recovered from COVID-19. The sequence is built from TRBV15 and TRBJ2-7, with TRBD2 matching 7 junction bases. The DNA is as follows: TGTGCCACCAGCAGCACCTCTTGGGGGGACTACTCCTACGAGCAGTACTTC. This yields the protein CATSSTSWGDYSYEQYF.